This note documents a single TCR beta chain sequence. Its specificity is not known. The data derive from a study of shared clonotypes between healthy human individuals. Points from the study as a whole: Sampling involved blood alone; tissue repertoires likely differ.

Deletions cut 0 bases from V and 4 bases from J, with 12 bases between. CDR3 length: 16 amino acids. Germline values: CDR1 KGHSH, CDR2 LQKENI. Assay: immunoSEQ multiplex PCR; the TCRdb copy retains only in-frame clones and omits some. The sample records approximately 470,000 clones, approximately 82% being singletons. This chain connects TRBV18 to TRBJ2-2; D might be TRBD1 (6 bases). The sequence derives from a woman between 40 and 50 years old in good health. Some clones in this sample may be carry-over from other donors' samples. Sequenced sample: PBMCs. This CDR3 is CASSPPTGSFTGELFF. For the CDR3, the DNA is TGTGCCAGCTCACCACCGACAGGATCGTTCACCGGGGAGCTGTTTTTT.